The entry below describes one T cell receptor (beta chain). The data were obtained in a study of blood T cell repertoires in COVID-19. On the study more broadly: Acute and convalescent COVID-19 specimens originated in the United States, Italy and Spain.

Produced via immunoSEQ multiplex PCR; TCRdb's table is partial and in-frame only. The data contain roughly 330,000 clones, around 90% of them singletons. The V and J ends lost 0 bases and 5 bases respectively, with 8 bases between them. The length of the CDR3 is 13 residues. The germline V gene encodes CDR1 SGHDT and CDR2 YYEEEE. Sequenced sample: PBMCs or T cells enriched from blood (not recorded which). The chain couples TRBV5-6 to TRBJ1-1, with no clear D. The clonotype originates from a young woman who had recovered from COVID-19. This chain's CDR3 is CASSLGVWTEAFF. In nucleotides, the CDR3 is TGTGCCAGCAGCTTGGGAGTATGGACTGAAGCTTTCTTT.